This is a list of T cell receptor beta chains from one sample in a study of identical twins. Using its own MiXCR run on the 5' RACE reads, TCRdb lists one record per CDR3 protein. The sample carries about 810,000 distinct CDR3 sequences, 10% to 15% recorded once. These data were also reused for a study on yellow fever vaccine responses in identical twins.

Sequenced: PBMCs. All receptors come from a woman aged 18 to 35 in good health. Each CDR3 is given with its conserved first and last residue. D genes are given only for firm matches. Clone size is given for some rows only: seen once, a few or many times, or a class if the clone is expanded.

16 | TRBJ2-1 | NA | TRBD2 | TRBV12-3/TRBV12-4 | CASRQLLAALYNEQFF | TGTGCCTCTCGCCAACTACTAGCGGCCCTCTACAATGAGCAGTTCTTC
14 | TRBJ1-6 | NA | TRBD1 | TRBV25-1 | CASREQGNNSPLHF | TGTGCCAGCAGGGAACAGGGGAATAATTCACCCCTCCACTTT
18 | TRBJ2-1 | NA | NA | TRBV4-1 | CASSQVISGALRIPWQFF | TGCGCCAGCAGCCAAGTGATCTCAGGGGCCTTGCGGATCCCTTGGCAGTTCTTC
15 | TRBJ2-1 | NA | TRBD2 | TRBV20-1 | CSASNGGSSYNEQFF | TGCAGTGCTAGCAACGGGGGGAGCTCCTACAATGAGCAGTTCTTC
18 | TRBJ2-7 | few | NA | TRBV7-8 | CASSLDLGRQREYYEQYF | TGTGCCAGCAGCTTAGACTTGGGACGACAGAGGGAATACTACGAGCAGTACTTC
14 | TRBJ2-1 | few | NA | TRBV13 | CASSLLPAYNEQFF | TGTGCCAGCAGCTTACTCCCCGCGTACAATGAGCAGTTCTTC
15 | TRBJ2-1 | few | TRBD2 | TRBV27 | CASSQAGDFYNEQFF | TGTGCCAGCAGTCAGGCGGGAGACTTCTACAATGAGCAGTTCTTC
15 | TRBJ2-6 | few | NA | TRBV6-1 | CASIGKISGANVLTF | TGTGCCAGCATCGGCAAAATCTCTGGGGCCAACGTCCTGACTTTC
16 | TRBJ2-2 | NA | TRBD2 | TRBV7-6 | CASSLRGGPTTGELFF | TGTGCCAGTTCCCTCCGCGGGGGGCCGACGACCGGGGAGCTGTTTTTT
18 | TRBJ2-1 | many | TRBD2 | TRBV11-1 | CASSLGSGGSSSYNEQFF | TGTGCCAGCAGCTTAGGTAGCGGGGGGTCGAGCTCCTACAATGAGCAGTTCTTC
13 | TRBJ1-6 | NA | NA | TRBV12-3/TRBV12-4 | CASGGKLNSPLHF | TGTGCCAGTGGGGGTAAACTGAATTCACCCCTCCACTTT
15 | TRBJ2-3 | NA | TRBD2 | TRBV10-3 | CAAQASGGGIYTQYF | TGTGCCGCCCAAGCGAGCGGGGGAGGGATCTATACGCAGTATTTT
16 | TRBJ2-3 | few | NA | TRBV11-2 | CASSLAQIRSTDTQYF | TGTGCCAGCAGCTTAGCGCAGATCCGGAGCACAGATACGCAGTATTTT
15 | TRBJ1-6 | few | NA | TRBV27 | CASGNLAIYNSPLHF | TGTGCCAGCGGCAACCTGGCCATATATAATTCACCCCTCCACTTT
16 | TRBJ2-1 | few | TRBD1 | TRBV5-6 | CASSNSGGDSYNEQFF | TGTGCCAGCAGCAACTCAGGGGGAGACTCCTACAATGAGCAGTTCTTC
13 | TRBJ1-5 | NA | NA | TRBV19 | CASSPWVLEPQHF | TGTGCCAGTAGTCCCTGGGTGCTGGAGCCCCAGCATTTT
16 | TRBJ2-1 | few | NA | TRBV19 | CASSIKGREGGNEQSF | TGTGCCAGTAGTATAAAGGGTCGGGAAGGAGGGAATGAGCAGTCCTTC
17 | TRBJ2-5 | few | TRBD2 | TRBV6-2/TRBV6-3 | CASRANGGGFRRETQYF | TGTGCCAGCAGAGCCAACGGGGGGGGCTTTAGGAGGGAGACCCAGTACTTC
14 | TRBJ1-4 | many | NA | TRBV5-1 | CASRSGGANEKLFF | TGCGCCAGCAGGTCCGGGGGGGCTAATGAAAAACTGTTTTTT